The sample holds many counts of the clone carrying this T cell receptor (beta chain). These data come from a study of spatial heterogeneity in lung cancer. The library protocol tagged each TCR cDNA with a unique molecular identifier. TCRdb re-derived calls from the 5' RACE reads in MiXCR, one entry per CDR3 protein. The data hold 30,000 to 40,000 distinct CDR3 sequences, with approximately 3.1% observed a single time. The time point is: sample taken at primary tumor resection. The donors were more than 70 patients with non-small cell lung cancer that was early-stage and untreated. Unsorted samples of tumor, nontumor lung or frozen PBMC had their whole RNA sequenced. Germline V lookup: CDR1 MDHEN, CDR2 SYDVKM. Trimming at V came to 4 bases and at J to 6 bases, leaving 1 base not matched to a gene. CDR3 length: 14 amino acids.

The sequence came from a male donor with early-stage non-small cell lung cancer. Material: normal lung tissue next to the tumor, obtained at surgery. The V call is TRBV28, the J call TRBJ2-1; 12 bases fit TRBD2. CDR3 coding DNA: TGTGCCAGCAGTTGGACTAGCGGGATCAATGAGCAGTTCTTC. Translation: CASSWTSGINEQFF.